The clone carrying this TCR beta chain was counted between two and nine times. This record belongs to a study of blood T cell repertoires in COVID-19. In the study overall: The study drew acute and convalescent COVID-19 samples from the United States, Italy and Spain. PBMCs, B-cell-depleted T cells, or T cells provided the cDNA or gDNA that made up the material.

Trimming left V 11 bases short and J 4 bases short, with 14 bases between. The CDR3 extends over 13 amino acids. In the source study's methods: Quantification of nucleated cells was approximated via reference gene primer amplification. Using immunoSEQ multiplex PCR, the repertoire was profiled, and TCRdb retains in-frame clones only, with some absent. The V and J calls and the clone size are those of that table, but D and trimming were determined from the DNA. The sample has approximately 160,000 clones, roughly 84% seen once. The TCR comes from a woman aged 60 to 75 with acute or convalescent COVID-19. This chain links TRBV12-3 or TRBV12-4 with TRBJ1-4; tentatively, D is TRBD1 (5 bases). Source material: peripheral blood. DNA for the CDR3: TGTGCCTCTTCTTTAGGGGTTAATGAAAAACTGTTTTTT. Translating it yields CASSLGVNEKLFF.